A single sample is the source of the 18 T cell receptor beta chains below, sequenced in a study of glioma-infiltrating T cells. The iRepertoire nested amplicon-rescue multiplex PCR amplified TCR alpha and beta CDR3s from RNA. Each CDR3 protein is one row after TCRdb ran MiXCR on the multiplex PCR reads. The table lists about 89,000 distinct CDR3 sequences, less than 30% of them singletons. Material for sequencing was glioma tissue, nonneoplastic brain tissue, or PBMCs (not recorded which). The source of these receptors is a human donor with low-grade glioma or glioblastoma, undergoing nonglioma brain surgery, or in good health (not recorded which).

This chain uses TRBV3-1 with TRBJ2-1; D is unclear. The length of the CDR3 is 19 residues. V was shortened by 1 base and J by 0 bases, with 19 bases between the two germline ends. CDR1 and CDR2 (germline): LGHDT, YNNKEL (reference sequence). In DNA form, the CDR3 reads TGTGCCAGCAGCCAAGCTAGGACCCCTCGGGCCAGCTCCTACAATGAGCAGTTCTTC. It specifies CASSQARTPRASSYNEQFF.

This clonotype was seen many times. The chain couples TRBV20-1 to TRBJ1-1; perhaps TRBD1 as D (6 bases). CDR3 length equals 14 residues. The germline gives CDR1 DFQATT, CDR2 SNEGSKA (reference sequence). The germline V and J ends were trimmed by 0 bases and 5 bases, with 13 bases remaining between them. CDR3 sequence reads: CSARDRGRSTEAFF. CDR3 bases: TGCAGTGCTAGAGATAGGGGGAGATCAACTGAAGCTTTCTTT.

This clonotype was seen at least ten times. CDR3 protein: CASRKDNEGYTF. For the CDR3, the DNA is TGTGCCAGTAGGAAGGACAACGAGGGCTACACCTTC. The chain is built from TRBV19 and TRBJ1-2; D may be TRBD1 (5 bases). The V and J ends lost 6 bases and 8 bases respectively, with 13 bases between them. This CDR3 is built from 12 residues. Germline CDR1 LNHDA, CDR2 SQIVND (reference sequence).

A remark on this clonotype: Just one base apart from a much larger clone, this may be a read error. The rearrangement links TRBV6-5 to TRBJ2-1; 9 bases fit TRBD1. Germline trimming cut 5 bases from V and 2 bases from J; bases unmatched to any gene: 7. The CDR3 covers 16 residues. Germline CDR1 reads MNHEY; CDR2 reads SVGAGI. The CDR3 nucleotides read TGTGCCAGCAGTGACGTCGGGACAGGGACCTACAATGAGCAGTTCTTC. It specifies CASSDVGTGTYNEQFF.

This clonotype was observed many times. CDR3 sequence: CASRTGGRNYGYTF. Written as DNA, the CDR3 is TGTGCCAGCAGGACAGGGGGGAGAAACTATGGCTACACCTTC. The chain couples TRBV6-1 to TRBJ1-2, with 9 bases aligning to TRBD1. CDR1 is MNHNS, CDR2 SASEGT, per germline. The ends lost 6 bases at V and 2 bases at J; junction bases unmatched: 4. The CDR3 covers 14 residues.

This clonotype appeared many times. The chain employs TRBV7-9 and TRBJ1-3; D remains ambiguous. The V end was cut by 5 bases, the J end by 3 bases, with 5 bases between. Germline-derived CDR1 and CDR2 are SEHNR and FQNEAQ (reference sequence). This CDR3 region has 12 residues. Here the CDR3 DNA reads TGTGCCAGCAGCCGTGGTGGAAACACCATATATTTT. Amino acids: CASSRGGNTIYF.

There are many counts of this clonotype. V usage is TRBV20-1 and J usage is TRBJ2-7; D possibly corresponds to TRBD2 (5 bases). Germline loops: CDR1 DFQATT, CDR2 SNEGSKA (reference sequence). V was clipped by 6 bases and J by 2 bases, with 17 bases between them. This CDR3 spans 14 amino acids. The CDR3 nucleotides read TGCAGTGCGACCCCCGTTGGGAGAGCCTACGAGCAGTACTTC. This gives the protein CSATPVGRAYEQYF.

This clonotype came up many times. The CDR3, as DNA: TGTGCCAGCAGCCCCGGGACGTTATCTAGCTACACCTTC. This gives the protein CASSPGTLSSYTF. The chain combines TRBV4-2 with TRBJ1-2; maybe TRBD1 (5 bases). V was pared by 4 bases and J by 9 bases, with 15 bases between. CDR3 length equals 13 residues. Germline V gene sequence: CDR1 LGHNA, CDR2 YNFKEQ.

This clonotype was seen ten or more times. The chain couples TRBV7-2 to TRBJ2-3, with 7 positions matching TRBD1. V lost 5 bases and J lost 1; bases outside the gene matches: 3. Germline loops: CDR1 SGHTA, CDR2 FQGNSA. The CDR3 spans 14 residues. The CDR3 DNA follows: TGTGCCAGCAGCAGAGGGACAGGCACAGATACGCAGTATTTT. This translates into CASSRGTGTDTQYF.

About this clonotype itself: A much bigger clone sits one base away, suggesting this may be a read error. The J gene is TRBJ2-7, the V gene TRBV19; unclear D gene. CDR3 length equals 14 residues. The germline CDR1 and CDR2 sequences are LNHDA and SQIVND (reference sequence). Trimming removed 3 bases at V and 4 bases at J, with 13 bases between. The CDR3 spells CASSINRGAYEQYF. CDR3 coding DNA: TGTGCCAGTAGTATCAACAGAGGTGCGTACGAGCAGTACTTC.

V gene TRBV10-2 combines with J gene TRBJ2-3; 13 bases match TRBD2. This CDR3 comprises 13 residues. Germline V lookup: CDR1 WSHSY, CDR2 SAAADI. The V gene end was trimmed by 8 bases and the J gene end by 6 bases; junction bases not matched to a gene: 2. In nucleotides, the CDR3 is TGCGCCAGCGAACTAGCGGGGGGGGATACGCAGTATTTT. It yields the protein CASELAGGDTQYF.

This clonotype was detected many times. This chain connects TRBV15 to TRBJ1-1; the D is unclear. CDR3 length: 15 amino acids. V lost 0 bases and J lost 3, with 11 bases in between. Germline values: CDR1 LNHNV, CDR2 YYDKDF (reference sequence). Here the CDR3 reads CATSRDLRPDTEAFF. CDR3 DNA sequence: TGTGCCACCAGCAGAGATCTACGTCCCGACACTGAAGCTTTCTTT.

The V gene is TRBV12-3 or TRBV12-4, the J gene TRBJ2-7, with D perhaps being TRBD1 or TRBD2 (5 bases each). The CDR3 contains 14 residues. The V and J ends lost 6 bases and 0 bases respectively, with 12 bases between them. This chain's CDR3 is CASRRGASSYEQYF. The CDR3 nucleotides read TGTGCCAGCAGGCGAGGGGCGAGCTCCTACGAGCAGTACTTC.

This clonotype was seen repeatedly, ten times or more. DNA of the CDR3: TGTGCCAGCAGCTTAGTCCCCAGCGGGATTATGTACGAGCAGTACTTC. Translated: CASSLVPSGIMYEQYF. The rearrangement uses TRBV7-8 and TRBJ2-7; 7 positions match TRBD2. The germline V gene has CDR1 SGHVS and CDR2 FQNEAQ. J lost 4 bases, V lost 1 base, and 10 bases had no gene match. The length of the CDR3 is 16 residues.

This rearrangement joins TRBV11-2 to TRBJ2-1; D ambiguous. CDR1 is SGHAT, CDR2 FQNNGV, per germline. V shed 6 bases and J shed 8 bases, with 20 bases lying between them. The CDR3 spans 15 residues. CDR3 nucleotides: TGTGCCAGCAGTTCCCGGGCCCACCAACTTCATGAGCAGTTCTTC. Residues: CASSSRAHQLHEQFF.

This clonotype was recorded at least ten times. V is TRBV6-6 and J is TRBJ1-3; D is uncertain. V lost 2 bases and J lost 5, with 10 bases in between. There are 14 residues in the CDR3. The germline gives CDR1 MNHNY, CDR2 SVGAGI (reference sequence). Written as DNA, the CDR3 is TGTGCCAGCAGTTACGGATCTGGGAGAAACACCATATATTTT. Protein: CASSYGSGRNTIYF.

This clonotype showed up many times. J is TRBJ2-5 and V is TRBV20-1, with D perhaps being TRBD1 or TRBD2 (6 bases each). The CDR3 contains 15 residues. In germline, CDR1 is DFQATT, CDR2 SNEGSKA (reference sequence). The V and J ends lost 2 bases and 5 bases respectively, with 18 bases between them. Here the CDR3 reads CSARPSRGGWETQYF. In nucleotides, the CDR3 is TGCAGTGCTAGACCCTCCCGAGGGGGGTGGGAGACCCAGTACTTC.

This clonotype turned up a few times. J is TRBJ1-2 and V is TRBV12-5; D is uncertain. The CDR3 is 14 amino acids. Germline lookup yields CDR1 LGHNT and CDR2 FRNRAP. Trimming removed 5 bases at V and 8 bases at J, with 18 bases between. The CDR3 nucleotides are TGTGCTAGTGGTCCAGATACACCCGCGCGAGGCTACACCTTC. This gives the protein CASGPDTPARGYTF.